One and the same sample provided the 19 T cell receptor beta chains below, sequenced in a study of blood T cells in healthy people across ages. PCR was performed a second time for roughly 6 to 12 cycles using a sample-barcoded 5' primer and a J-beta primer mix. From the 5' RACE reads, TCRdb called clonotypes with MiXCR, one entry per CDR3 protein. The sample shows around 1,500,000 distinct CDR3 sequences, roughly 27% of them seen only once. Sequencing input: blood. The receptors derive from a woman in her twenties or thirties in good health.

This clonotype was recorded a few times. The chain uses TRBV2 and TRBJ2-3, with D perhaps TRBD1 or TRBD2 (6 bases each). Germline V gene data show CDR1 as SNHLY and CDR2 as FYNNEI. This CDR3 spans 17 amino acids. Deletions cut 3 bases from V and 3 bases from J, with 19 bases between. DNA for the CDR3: TGTGCCAGCAGTGAGGGACTGGACAGCTTGGGGACAGATACGCAGTATTTT. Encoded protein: CASSEGLDSLGTDTQYF.

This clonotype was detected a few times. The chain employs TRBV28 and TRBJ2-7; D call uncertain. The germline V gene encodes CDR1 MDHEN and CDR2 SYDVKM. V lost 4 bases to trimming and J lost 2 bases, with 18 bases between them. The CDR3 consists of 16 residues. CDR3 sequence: CASSSSGSYSPYEQYF. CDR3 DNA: TGTGCCAGCAGTTCCTCAGGATCTTATAGCCCCTACGAGCAGTACTTC.

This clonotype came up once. CDR3 loop: CATSQGQNTGELFF. As DNA, the CDR3 is TGTGCCACCAGTCAGGGACAGAACACCGGGGAGCTGTTTTTT. This sequence joins TRBV24-1 and TRBJ2-2, with D tentatively TRBD1 (6 bases). V lost 6 bases and J lost 1, with 8 bases in between. Germline V gene data show CDR1 as KGHDR and CDR2 as SFDVKD. The CDR3 has 14 amino acids.

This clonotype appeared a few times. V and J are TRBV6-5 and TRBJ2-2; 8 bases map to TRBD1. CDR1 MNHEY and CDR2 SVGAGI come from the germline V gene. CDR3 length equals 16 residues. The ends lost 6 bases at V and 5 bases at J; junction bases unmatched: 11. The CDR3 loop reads CASRQQGELKTGELFF. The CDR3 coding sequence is TGTGCCAGCAGACAACAGGGGGAATTAAAGACCGGGGAGCTGTTTTTT.

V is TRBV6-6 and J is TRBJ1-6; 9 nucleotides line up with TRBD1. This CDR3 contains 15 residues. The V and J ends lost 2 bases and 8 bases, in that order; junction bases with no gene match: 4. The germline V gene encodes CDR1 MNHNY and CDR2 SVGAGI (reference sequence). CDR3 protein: CASSYRTGEDSPLHF. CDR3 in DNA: TGTGCCAGCAGTTACCGGACAGGGGAAGATTCACCCCTCCACTTT.

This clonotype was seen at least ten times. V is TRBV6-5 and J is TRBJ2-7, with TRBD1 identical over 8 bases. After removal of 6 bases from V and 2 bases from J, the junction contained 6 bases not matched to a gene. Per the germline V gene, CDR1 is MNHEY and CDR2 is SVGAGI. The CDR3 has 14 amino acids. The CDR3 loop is CASSRTGLTYEQYF. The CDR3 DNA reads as TGTGCCAGCAGCCGGACAGGGCTCACCTACGAGCAGTACTTC.

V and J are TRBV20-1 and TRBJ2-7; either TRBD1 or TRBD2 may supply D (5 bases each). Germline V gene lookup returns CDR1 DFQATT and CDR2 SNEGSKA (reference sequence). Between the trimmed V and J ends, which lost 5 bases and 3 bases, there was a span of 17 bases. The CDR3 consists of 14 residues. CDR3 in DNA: TGCAGTGCTTCCGGGACCGTCAATGGCTACGAGCAGTACTTC. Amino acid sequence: CSASGTVNGYEQYF.

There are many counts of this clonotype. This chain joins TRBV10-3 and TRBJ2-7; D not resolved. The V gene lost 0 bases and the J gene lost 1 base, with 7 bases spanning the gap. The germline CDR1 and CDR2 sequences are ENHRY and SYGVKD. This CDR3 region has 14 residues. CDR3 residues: CAISESLESYEQYF. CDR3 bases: TGTGCCATCAGTGAGTCGTTGGAGTCCTACGAGCAGTACTTC.

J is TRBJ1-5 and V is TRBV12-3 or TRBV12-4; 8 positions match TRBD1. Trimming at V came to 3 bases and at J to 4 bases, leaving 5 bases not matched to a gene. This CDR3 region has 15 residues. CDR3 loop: CASSFITGGNQPQHF. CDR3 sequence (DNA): TGTGCCAGCAGTTTCATAACAGGGGGAAATCAGCCCCAGCATTTT.

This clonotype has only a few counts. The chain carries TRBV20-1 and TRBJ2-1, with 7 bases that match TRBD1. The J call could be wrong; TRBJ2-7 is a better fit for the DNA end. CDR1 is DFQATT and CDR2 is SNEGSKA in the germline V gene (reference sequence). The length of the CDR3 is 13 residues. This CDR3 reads CSALTGSYNEQYF. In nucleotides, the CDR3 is TGCAGTGCTTTGACAGGGTCCTACAATGAGCAGTACTTC.

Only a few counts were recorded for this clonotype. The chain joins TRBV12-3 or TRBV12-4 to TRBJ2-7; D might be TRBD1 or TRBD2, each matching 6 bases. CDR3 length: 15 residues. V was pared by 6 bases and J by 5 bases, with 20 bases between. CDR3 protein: CASRGQRGESHEQYF. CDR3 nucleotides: TGTGCCAGCAGAGGACAGAGGGGGGAGTCGCACGAGCAGTACTTC.

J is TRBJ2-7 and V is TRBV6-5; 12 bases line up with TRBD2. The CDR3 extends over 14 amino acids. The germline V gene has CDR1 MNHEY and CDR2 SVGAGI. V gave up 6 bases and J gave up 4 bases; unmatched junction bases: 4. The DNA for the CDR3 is TGTGCCAGCAGACTAGCGGGGGGAGGTTACGAGCAGTACTTC. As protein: CASRLAGGGYEQYF.

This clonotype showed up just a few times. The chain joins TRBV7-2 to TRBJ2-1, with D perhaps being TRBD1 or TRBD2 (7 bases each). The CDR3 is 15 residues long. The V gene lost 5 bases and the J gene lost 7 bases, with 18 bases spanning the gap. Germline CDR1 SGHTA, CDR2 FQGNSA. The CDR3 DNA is TGTGCCAGCAGCAGGGGGAGGGGGCGCAGTAATGAGCAGTTCTTC. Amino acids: CASSRGRGRSNEQFF.

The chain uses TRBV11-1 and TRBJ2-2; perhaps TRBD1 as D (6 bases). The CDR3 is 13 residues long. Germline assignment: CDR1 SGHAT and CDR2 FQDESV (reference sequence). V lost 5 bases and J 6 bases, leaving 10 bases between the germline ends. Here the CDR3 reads CASSLRTAGELFF. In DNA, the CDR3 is TGTGCCAGCAGCCTCCGGACAGCCGGGGAGCTGTTTTTT.

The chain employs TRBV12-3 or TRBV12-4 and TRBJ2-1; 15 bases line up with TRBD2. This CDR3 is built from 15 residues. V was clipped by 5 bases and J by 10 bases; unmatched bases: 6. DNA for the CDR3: TGTGCCAGCAGTCCAGGGACTAGCGGGGGGAGGGAGCAGTTCTTC. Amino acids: CASSPGTSGGREQFF.

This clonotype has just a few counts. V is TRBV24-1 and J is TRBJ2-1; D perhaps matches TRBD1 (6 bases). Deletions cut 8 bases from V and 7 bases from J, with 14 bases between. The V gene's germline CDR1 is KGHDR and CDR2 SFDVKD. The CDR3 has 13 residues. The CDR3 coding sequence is TGTGCCACCAACGGACAGAATTCGAATGAGCAGTTCTTC. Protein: CATNGQNSNEQFF.

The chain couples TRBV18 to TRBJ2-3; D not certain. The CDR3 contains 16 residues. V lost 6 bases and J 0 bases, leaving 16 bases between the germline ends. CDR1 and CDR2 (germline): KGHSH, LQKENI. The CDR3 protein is CASSLQTRASTDTQYF. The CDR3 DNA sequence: TGTGCCAGCTCTTTGCAGACTCGAGCTAGCACAGATACGCAGTATTTT.

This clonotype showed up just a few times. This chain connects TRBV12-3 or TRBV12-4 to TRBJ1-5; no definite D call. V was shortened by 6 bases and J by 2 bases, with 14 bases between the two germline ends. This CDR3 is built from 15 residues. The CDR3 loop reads CASSFQKTGNQPQHF. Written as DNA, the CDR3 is TGTGCCAGCAGCTTCCAAAAAACAGGCAATCAGCCCCAGCATTTT.

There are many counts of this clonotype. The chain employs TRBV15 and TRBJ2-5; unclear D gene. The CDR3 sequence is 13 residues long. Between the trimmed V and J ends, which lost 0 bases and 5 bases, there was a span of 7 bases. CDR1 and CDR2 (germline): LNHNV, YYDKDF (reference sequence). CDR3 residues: CATSRDLVETQYF. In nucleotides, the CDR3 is TGTGCCACCAGCAGAGATCTGGTGGAGACCCAGTACTTC.